The T cell receptor (beta chain) under discussion was sequenced for a study of regulatory T cells in long-lasting Graves disease. Remarks on this clonotype: Its cognate antigen is unknown.

Study observations and caveats: The number of shared public clonotypes was higher in persistent patients (about 2,700) than new patients (about 910).

Time point reported: newly diagnosed GD, antithyroid drugs for less than 3 months. Generation of the TCR library employed RNA extracted from PBMCs. HTBI primers from iRepertoire and Arm-PCR of CDR3 regions yielded the TCR beta libraries. TCRdb re-derived calls from the multiplex PCR reads in MiXCR, one entry per CDR3 protein. This table has a few hundred thousand distinct CDR3 sequences, about 17% appearing once. This sample was also put to use in a study of T cells in Graves' hyperthyroidism and ophthalmopathy. According to that study: The primer set for the first-round RT-PCR of the TCR CDR3 was HTBI.

The receptor's source is a woman between 18 and 29 years old with Graves disease. This material consisted of peripheral blood mononuclear cells (PBMCs), taken at new diagnosis, from a patient treated with antithyroid drugs.

Here the CDR3 reads CASSLGIVAGESYEQYF. The CDR3 DNA reads TGTGCCAGCAGCTTGGGTATTGTTGCGGGGGAGTCCTACGAGCAGTACTTC. This sequence joins TRBV5-6 and TRBJ2-7, with 7 bases fitting TRBD2. V shed 0 bases and J 1 base; nucleotides not matched to a gene: 10. CDR1 and CDR2 (germline): SGHDT, YYEEEE. CDR3 length: 17 amino acids.